The T cell receptor beta chain described here comes from a study of early T cells in non-severe SARS-CoV-2 infection. There are many counts of this clonotype. TCRdb called the 5' RACE reads again in MiXCR, with one record for every CDR3 protein. The sample lists roughly 41,000 distinct CDR3 sequences; less than 6.5% were seen once. This material consisted of whole blood, taken at baseline. This TCR was recovered from an adult who was a healthcare worker with PCR-confirmed SARS-CoV-2 infection or an uninfected control (not recorded which).

The CDR3 DNA reads as TGCAGTGTTTGGGGGAGCTCCTACGAGCAGTACTTC. It specifies CSVWGSSYEQYF. The chain carries TRBV20-1 and TRBJ2-7; perhaps D is TRBD1 or TRBD2 (5 bases each). V was clipped by 7 bases and J by 0 bases, with 10 bases between them. Germline CDR1 is DFQATT and CDR2 is SNEGSKA (reference sequence). The CDR3 length is 12 residues.